This T cell receptor beta chain is drawn from a study of T cell clonotyping in hematopoietic cell transplantation. In the study overall: Recipient samples before transplant were obtained post-cytoreduction.

Data came from immunoSEQ multiplex PCR; TCRdb stores just in-frame clones and leaves some out. The sample consists of some 9,300 clones, roughly 84% of them appearing once. With 4 bases removed from V and 0 bases from J, the gap between germline ends came to 10 bases. Germline V lookup: CDR1 SQVTM, CDR2 ANQGSEA. The CDR3 runs 14 residues. The time point: recipient sample about 28 days before transplant, after cytoreduction. Sample: peripheral blood mononuclear cells, taken before stem cell transplant. The origin of this receptor is a woman aged 45-60 years with chronic myeloid leukemia. Some clones in this sample may be carry-over from other donors' samples. The J gene is TRBJ1-3, the V gene TRBV29-1, with unresolved D. In DNA form, the CDR3 reads TGCAGCGTTGGAGAGGGCGTCTCTGGAAACACCATATATTTT. Its translation is CSVGEGVSGNTIYF.